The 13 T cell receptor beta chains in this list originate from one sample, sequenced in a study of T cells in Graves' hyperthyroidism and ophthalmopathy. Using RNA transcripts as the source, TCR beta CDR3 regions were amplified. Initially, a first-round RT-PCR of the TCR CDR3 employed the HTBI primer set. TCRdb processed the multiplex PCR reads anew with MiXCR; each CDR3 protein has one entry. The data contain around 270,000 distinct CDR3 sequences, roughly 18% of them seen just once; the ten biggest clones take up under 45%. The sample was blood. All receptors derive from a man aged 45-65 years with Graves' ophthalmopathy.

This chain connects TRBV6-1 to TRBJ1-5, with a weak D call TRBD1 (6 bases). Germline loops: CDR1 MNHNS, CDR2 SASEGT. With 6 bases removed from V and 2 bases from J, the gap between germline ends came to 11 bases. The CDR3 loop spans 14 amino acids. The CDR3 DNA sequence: TGTGCCAGCAGCTCCAGGGGCGGCAATCAGCCCCAGCATTTT. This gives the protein CASSSRGGNQPQHF.

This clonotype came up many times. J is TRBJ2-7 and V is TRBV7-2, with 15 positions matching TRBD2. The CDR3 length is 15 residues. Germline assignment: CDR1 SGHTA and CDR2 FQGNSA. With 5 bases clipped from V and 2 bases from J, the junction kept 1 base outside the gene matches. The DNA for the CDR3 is TGTGCCAGCAGCAGGACTAGCGGGGGGGCCTACGAGCAGTACTTC. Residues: CASSRTSGGAYEQYF. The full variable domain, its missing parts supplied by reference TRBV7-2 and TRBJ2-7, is GAGVSQSPSNKVTEKGKDVELRCDPISGHTALYWYRQSLGQGLEFLIYFQGNSAPDKSGLPSDRFSAERTGGSVSTLTIQRTQQEDSAVYLCASSRTSGGAYEQYFGPGTRLTVT.

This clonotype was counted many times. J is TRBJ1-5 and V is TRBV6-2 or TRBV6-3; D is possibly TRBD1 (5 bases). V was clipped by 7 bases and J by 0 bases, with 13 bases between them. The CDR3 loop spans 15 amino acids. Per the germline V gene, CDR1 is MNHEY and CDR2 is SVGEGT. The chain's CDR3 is CASTTTGYSNQPQHF. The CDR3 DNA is TGTGCCAGCACAACTACAGGCTATAGCAATCAGCCCCAGCATTTT.

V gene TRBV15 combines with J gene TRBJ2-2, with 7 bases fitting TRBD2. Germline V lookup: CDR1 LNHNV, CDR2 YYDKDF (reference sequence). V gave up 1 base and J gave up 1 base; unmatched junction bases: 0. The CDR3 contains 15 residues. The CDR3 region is CATSRGGGNTGELFF. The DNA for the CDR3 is TGTGCCACCAGCAGAGGGGGGGGGAACACCGGGGAGCTGTTTTTT.

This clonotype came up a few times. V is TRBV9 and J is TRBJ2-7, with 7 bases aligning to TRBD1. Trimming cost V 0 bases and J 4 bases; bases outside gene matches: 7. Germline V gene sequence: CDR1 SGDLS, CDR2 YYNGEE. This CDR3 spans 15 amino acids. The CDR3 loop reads CASSVGAGGPYEQYF. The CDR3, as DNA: TGTGCCAGCAGCGTAGGGGCAGGGGGACCATACGAGCAGTACTTC.

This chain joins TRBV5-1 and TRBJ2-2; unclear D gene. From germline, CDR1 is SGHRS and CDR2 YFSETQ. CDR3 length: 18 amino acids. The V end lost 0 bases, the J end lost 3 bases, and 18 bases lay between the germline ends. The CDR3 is CASSLASHRKTDTGELFF. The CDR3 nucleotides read TGCGCCAGCAGCTTGGCCAGTCACAGAAAAACGGACACCGGGGAGCTGTTTTTT.

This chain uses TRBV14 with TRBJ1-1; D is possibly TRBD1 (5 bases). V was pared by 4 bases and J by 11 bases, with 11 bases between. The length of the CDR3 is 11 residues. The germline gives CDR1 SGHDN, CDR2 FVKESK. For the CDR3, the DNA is TGTGCCAGCAGCCCAGGGCGGGGGGCTTTCTTT. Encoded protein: CASSPGRGAFF.

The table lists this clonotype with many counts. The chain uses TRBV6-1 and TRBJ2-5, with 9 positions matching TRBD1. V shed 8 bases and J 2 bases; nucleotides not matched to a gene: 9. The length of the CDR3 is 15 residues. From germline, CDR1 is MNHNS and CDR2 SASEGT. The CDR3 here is CASGRDRGAQETQYF. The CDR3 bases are TGTGCCAGCGGACGAGACAGGGGGGCACAAGAGACCCAGTACTTC.

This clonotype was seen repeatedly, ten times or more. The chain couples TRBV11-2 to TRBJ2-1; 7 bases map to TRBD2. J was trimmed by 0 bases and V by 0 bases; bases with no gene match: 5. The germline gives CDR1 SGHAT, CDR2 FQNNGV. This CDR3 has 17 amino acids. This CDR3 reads CASSLDPIAGSYNEQFF. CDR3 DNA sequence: TGTGCCAGCAGCTTAGATCCTATAGCGGGCTCCTACAATGAGCAGTTCTTC.

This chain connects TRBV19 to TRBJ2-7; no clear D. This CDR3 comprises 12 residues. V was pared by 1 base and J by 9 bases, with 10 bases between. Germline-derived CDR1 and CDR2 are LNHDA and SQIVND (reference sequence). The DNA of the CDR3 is TGTGCCAGTAGTATAGCGGGCGGCGCGCAGTACTTC. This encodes CASSIAGGAQYF.

In DNA, the CDR3 is TGTGCCATCAGACAGCGGGGGGAGAGGACAGATACGCAGTATTTT. Its protein product is CAIRQRGERTDTQYF. The chain combines TRBV10-3 with TRBJ2-3, with 9 bases lining up with TRBD2. The V and J ends lost 6 bases and 3 bases, in that order; junction bases with no gene match: 7. The CDR3 is made up of 15 amino acids. Germline assignment: CDR1 ENHRY and CDR2 SYGVKD.

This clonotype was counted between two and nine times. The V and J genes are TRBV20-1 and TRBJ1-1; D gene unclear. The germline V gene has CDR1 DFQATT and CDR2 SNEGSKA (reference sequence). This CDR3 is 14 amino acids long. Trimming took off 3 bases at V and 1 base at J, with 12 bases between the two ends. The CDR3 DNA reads TGCAGTGCTAGGGTGTGGCCGGAGAACACTGAAGCTTTCTTT. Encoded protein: CSARVWPENTEAFF.

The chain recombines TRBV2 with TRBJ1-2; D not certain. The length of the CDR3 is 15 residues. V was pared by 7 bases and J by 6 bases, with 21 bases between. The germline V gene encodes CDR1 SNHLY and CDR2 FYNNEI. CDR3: CASISGSYGSDGYTF. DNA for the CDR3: TGTGCCAGCATCTCGGGGTCCTATGGGTCCGATGGCTACACCTTC. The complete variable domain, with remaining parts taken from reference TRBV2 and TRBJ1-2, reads EPEVTQTPSHQVTQMGQEVILRCVPISNHLYFYWYRQILGQKVEFLVSFYNNEISEKSEIFDDQFSVERPDGSNFTLKIRSTKLEDSAMYFCASISGSYGSDGYTFGSGTRLTVV.